This entry concerns a single T cell receptor (beta chain). This sample was included in a study of blood T cell repertoires in COVID-19. Overall study: PBMCs, B-cell-depleted T cells, or T cells were the source of the cDNA or gDNA that made up the material.

In the original processing: For nucleated cells, counts were estimated from reference gene primer amplification. Profiling relied on immunoSEQ multiplex PCR, and the TCRdb table lists in-frame clones only, not all of them. V, J and clone size were drawn from that table, and D and trimming were deduced from the DNA. Seen here are fewer than 250,000 clones, approximately 82% observed once, and the top ten hold about 8.9%. This CDR3 has 15 residues. The V gene lost 1 base and the J gene lost 0 bases, with 9 bases spanning the gap. CDR1 and CDR2 from the germline V gene are KGHSH and LQKENI. The chain recombines TRBV18 with TRBJ1-1, with no clear D. This clonotype was obtained from a woman aged 45-59 years with acute or convalescent COVID-19. Material: peripheral blood. The CDR3 spells CASSPRSGMNTEAFF. CDR3 nucleotides: TGTGCCAGCTCACCACGGAGCGGGATGAACACTGAAGCTTTCTTT.